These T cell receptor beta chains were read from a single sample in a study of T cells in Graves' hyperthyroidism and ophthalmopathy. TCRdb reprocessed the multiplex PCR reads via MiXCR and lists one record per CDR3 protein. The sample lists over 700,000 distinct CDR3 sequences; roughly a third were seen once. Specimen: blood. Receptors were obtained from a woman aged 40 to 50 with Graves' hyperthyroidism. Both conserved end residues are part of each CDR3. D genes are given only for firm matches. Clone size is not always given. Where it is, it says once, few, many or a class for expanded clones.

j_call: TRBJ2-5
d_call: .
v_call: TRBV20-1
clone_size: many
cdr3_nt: TGCAGTGCTAGAGATACAGGACAGACTTCGTACCAAGAGACCCAGTACTTC
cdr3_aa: CSARDTGQTSYQETQYF

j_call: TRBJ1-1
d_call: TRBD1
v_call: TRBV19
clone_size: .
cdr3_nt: TGTGCCAGTAGTACCTGGGACAGGGGGCCGACTGAAGCTTTCTTT
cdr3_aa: CASSTWDRGPTEAFF

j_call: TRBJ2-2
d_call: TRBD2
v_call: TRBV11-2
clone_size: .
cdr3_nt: TGTGCCAGCAGCTTAGATCTTTATGGTGGGTTAGCGGGACTGAACACCGGGGAGCTGTTTTTT
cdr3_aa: CASSLDLYGGLAGLNTGELFF

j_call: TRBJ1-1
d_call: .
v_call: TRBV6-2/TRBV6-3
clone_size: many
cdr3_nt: TGTGCCAGCAGTCACGGACACCTGAACACTGAAGCTTTCTTT
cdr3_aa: CASSHGHLNTEAFF

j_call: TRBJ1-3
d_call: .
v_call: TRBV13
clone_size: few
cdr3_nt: TGTGCCAGCAGCTTAGGATGGGTGCGGGTCGGTGGAAACACCATATATTTT
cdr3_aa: CASSLGWVRVGGNTIYF

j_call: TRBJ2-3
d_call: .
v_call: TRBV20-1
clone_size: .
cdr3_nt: TGCAGTGCTAGCTCGGGGCTTGCCACAGATACGCAGTATTTT
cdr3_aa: CSASSGLATDTQYF

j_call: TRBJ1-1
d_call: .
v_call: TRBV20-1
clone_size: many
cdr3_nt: TGCAGTGTCTTATTGAGGGGTACGGCTTTCTTT
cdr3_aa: CSVLLRGTAFF

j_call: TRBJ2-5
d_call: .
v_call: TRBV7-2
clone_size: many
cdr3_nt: TGTGCCAGCAGCTTAAGTGTCGGTGACGAAGAGACCCAGTACTTC
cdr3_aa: CASSLSVGDEETQYF

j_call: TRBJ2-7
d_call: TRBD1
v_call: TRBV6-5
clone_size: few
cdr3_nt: TGTGCCAGCAGTTACACCCACAGGGGTACCTACGAGCAGTACTTC
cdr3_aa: CASSYTHRGTYEQYF

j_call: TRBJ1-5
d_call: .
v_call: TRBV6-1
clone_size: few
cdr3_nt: TGTGCCAGCAGTGACCCGGAGGGAGGGGATCAGCCCCAGCATTTT
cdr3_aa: CASSDPEGGDQPQHF

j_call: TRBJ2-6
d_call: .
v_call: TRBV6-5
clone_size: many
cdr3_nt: TGTGCCAGCAGTTACTCGTGGACCGGGGCCAACGTCCTGACTTTC
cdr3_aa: CASSYSWTGANVLTF

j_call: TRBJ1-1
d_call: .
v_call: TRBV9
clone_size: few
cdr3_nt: TGTGCCAGCAGCGTAGTGCCCGGACGGTTCGTTCTAACCGAGAACCGGACAAACGCTTTCTTT
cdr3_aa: CASSVVPGRFVLTENRTNAFF

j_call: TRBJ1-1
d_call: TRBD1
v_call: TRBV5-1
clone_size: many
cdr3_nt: TGCGCCAGCAGCGGACCACAGGGGACGGCGACTGAAGCTTTCTTT
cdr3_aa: CASSGPQGTATEAFF

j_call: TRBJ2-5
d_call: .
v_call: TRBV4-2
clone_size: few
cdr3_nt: TGTGCCAGCAGCCAAGATCAGGTCCTTGAGACCCAGTACTTC
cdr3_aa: CASSQDQVLETQYF

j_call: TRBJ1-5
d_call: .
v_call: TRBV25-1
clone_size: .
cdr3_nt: TGTGCCAGCAGTGCTAGAGAGGGGACGGATCGATTTTTAGGCTCTCAGCCCCAGCATTTT
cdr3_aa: CASSAREGTDRFLGSQPQHF

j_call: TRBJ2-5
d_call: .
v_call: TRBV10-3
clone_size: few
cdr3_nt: TGTGCCAGCAGTAGGGGGGGGTATACAGAGACCCAGTACTTC
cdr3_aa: CASSRGGYTETQYF

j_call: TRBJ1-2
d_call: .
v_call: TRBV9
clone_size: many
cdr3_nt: TGTGCCAGCAGCGTAGGGAAAACAGGGAACTATGGCTACACCTTC
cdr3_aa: CASSVGKTGNYGYTF

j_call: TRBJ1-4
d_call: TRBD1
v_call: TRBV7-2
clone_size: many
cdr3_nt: TGTGCCAGCAGCTCTAGACAGGGTCAAGAAAAACTGTTTTTT
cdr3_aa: CASSSRQGQEKLFF

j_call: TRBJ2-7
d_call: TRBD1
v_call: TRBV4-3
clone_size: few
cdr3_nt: TGCGCCAGCAGCCAAGTGCGAGGGGACAGCTACGAGCAGTACTTC
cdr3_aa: CASSQVRGDSYEQYF

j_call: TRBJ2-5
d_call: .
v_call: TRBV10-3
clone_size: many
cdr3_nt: TGTGCCATCAGTGAAGGGGTCGAGACCCAGTACTTC
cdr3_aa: CAISEGVETQYF

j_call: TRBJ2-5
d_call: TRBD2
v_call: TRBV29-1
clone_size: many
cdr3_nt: TGCAGCGTTGGCGGGGTATTAGCGGGGGGCCAAGAGACCCAGTACTTC
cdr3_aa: CSVGGVLAGGQETQYF

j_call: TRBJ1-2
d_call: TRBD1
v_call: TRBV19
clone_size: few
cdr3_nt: TGTGCCAGTAGTATGGGTTGGGACAGTCTACTGAGGGACTATGGCTACACCTTC
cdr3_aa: CASSMGWDSLLRDYGYTF

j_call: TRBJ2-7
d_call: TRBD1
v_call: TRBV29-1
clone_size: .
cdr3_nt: TGCAGCGTGTCGACCGGGACAGGGAGGTACGAGCAGTACTTC
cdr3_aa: CSVSTGTGRYEQYF

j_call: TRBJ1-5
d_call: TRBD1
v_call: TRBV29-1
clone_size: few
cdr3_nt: TGCAGCGAGGGGACAGGAGCAAATCAGCCCCAGCATTTT
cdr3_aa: CSEGTGANQPQHF

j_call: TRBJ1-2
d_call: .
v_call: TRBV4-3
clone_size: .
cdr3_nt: TGCGCCAGCAGCCAAGATGGGGACGGGCAACGGAACTATGGCTACACCTTC
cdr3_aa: CASSQDGDGQRNYGYTF

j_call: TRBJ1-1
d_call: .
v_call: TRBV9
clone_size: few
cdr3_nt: TGTGCCAGCAGCGTATCCCATATGAACACTGAAGCTTTCTTT
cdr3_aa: CASSVSHMNTEAFF

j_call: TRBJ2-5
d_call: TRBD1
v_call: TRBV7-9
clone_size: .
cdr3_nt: TGTGCCAGCAGCTTAAGACAGGGGAAAGAGACCCAGTACTTC
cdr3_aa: CASSLRQGKETQYF

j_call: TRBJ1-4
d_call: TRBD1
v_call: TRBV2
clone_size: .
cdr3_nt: TGTGCCAGCAGCCCCGTAATGGGACAGGGAGAAAAACTGTTTTTT
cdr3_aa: CASSPVMGQGEKLFF

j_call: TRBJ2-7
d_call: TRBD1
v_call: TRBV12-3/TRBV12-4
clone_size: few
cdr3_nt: TGTGCCAGCATCCCGACGAGCTGGACAGGGGCCTACGAGCAGTACTTC
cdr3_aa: CASIPTSWTGAYEQYF

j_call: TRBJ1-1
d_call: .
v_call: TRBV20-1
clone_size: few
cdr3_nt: TGCAGTGCTAGGCGGGGGGGGGAGGCTTTCTTT
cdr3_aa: CSARRGGEAFF

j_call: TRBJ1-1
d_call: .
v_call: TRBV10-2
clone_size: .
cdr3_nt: TGCGCCAACAGTGAACCCCGGGGAGGTCAGGGCATGAACACTGAAGCTTTCTTT
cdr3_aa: CANSEPRGGQGMNTEAFF

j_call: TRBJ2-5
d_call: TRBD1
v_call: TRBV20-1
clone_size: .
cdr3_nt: TGCAGTGCGAAGAGGGGACGAGGGACAGATACGCAGTACTTC
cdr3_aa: CSAKRGRGTDTQYF

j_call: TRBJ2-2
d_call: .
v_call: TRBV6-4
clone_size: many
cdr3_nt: TGTGCCAGCAGTGACTCCCTTGCGACCGGGGAGCTGTTTTTT
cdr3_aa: CASSDSLATGELFF

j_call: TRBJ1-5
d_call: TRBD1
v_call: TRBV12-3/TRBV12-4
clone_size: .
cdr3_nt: TGTGCCAGCAGCCCAGGGGGTGAGACTCAGCCCCAGCATTTT
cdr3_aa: CASSPGGETQPQHF

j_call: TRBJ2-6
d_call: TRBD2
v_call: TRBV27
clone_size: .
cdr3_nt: TGTGCCAGCAGTGTAGCGGGAGCGTACTCTGGGGCCAACGTCCTGACTTTC
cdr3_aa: CASSVAGAYSGANVLTF

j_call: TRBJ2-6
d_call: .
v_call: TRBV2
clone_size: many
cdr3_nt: TGTGCCACCGAGGGCAGAACCCTCTCTGGGGCCAACGTCCTGACTTTC
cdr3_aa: CATEGRTLSGANVLTF

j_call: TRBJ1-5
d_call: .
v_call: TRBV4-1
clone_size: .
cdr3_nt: TGCGCCAGCAGCCAAGGGACCAGTGGCAATCAGCCCCAGCATTTT
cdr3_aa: CASSQGTSGNQPQHF

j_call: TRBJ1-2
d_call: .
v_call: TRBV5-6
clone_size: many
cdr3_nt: TGTGCCACCACGGCGGGGCTTGATGGCTACACCTTC
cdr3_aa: CATTAGLDGYTF

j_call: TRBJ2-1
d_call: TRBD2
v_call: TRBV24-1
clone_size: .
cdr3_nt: TGTGCCACCAGTAAAGCGGGACTTGAGAATGAGCAGTTCTTC
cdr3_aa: CATSKAGLENEQFF

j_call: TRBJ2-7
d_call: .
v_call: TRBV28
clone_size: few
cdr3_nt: TGTGCCAGCCGTAGACCGAGAACCTACGAGCAGTACTTC
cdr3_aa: CASRRPRTYEQYF

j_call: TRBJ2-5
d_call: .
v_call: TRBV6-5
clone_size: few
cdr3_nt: TGTGCCAGCAGTCAGGGGAAAGTCGGCATGGCCCAAAGTCGGCAAGAGACCCAGTACTTC
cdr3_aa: CASSQGKVGMAQSRQETQYF

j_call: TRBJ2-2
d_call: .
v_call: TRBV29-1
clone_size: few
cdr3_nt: TGCAGCGCACTACTACCCCGGGAGAGCGCGAACACCGGGGAGCTGTTTTTT
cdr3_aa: CSALLPRESANTGELFF

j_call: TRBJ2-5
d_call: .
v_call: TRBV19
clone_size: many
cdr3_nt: TGTGCCAGTATATCCGGGGGGACCCAGTACTTC
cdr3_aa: CASISGGTQYF

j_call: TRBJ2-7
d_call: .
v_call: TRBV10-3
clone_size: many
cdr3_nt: TGTGTCATTAAAGGGACATCCGCCTACGAGCAGTACTTC
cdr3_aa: CVIKGTSAYEQYF

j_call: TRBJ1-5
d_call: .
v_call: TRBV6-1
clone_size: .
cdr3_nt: TGTGCCAGCCTCGAACGGGGTCGGGTAGGTCAGCCCCAGCATTTT
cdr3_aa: CASLERGRVGQPQHF